This T cell receptor beta chain came from a study of cytomegalovirus exposure and HLA in healthy donors. General observations from the study: With DRB1 most and HLA-C fewest, TCR association rates differed between HLA loci in a later analysis. Most TCR sequences proved rare, with some public TCRs found in many donors. In a later analysis, at a false discovery rate of 0.05, approximately 16,000 TCR beta sequences were associated with HLA alleles.

The CDR3 is 15 residues long. Trimming took 4 bases from V and 8 from J; bases not matched to a gene: 8. CDR1 is SGDLS and CDR2 is YYNGEE in the germline V gene. To note about this clone: Its antigen is not identified.

60 Vbeta and 13 Jbeta primers were used in PCR. Repertoires were generated with immunoSEQ multiplex PCR, while TCRdb's copy carries only in-frame clones and drops some. The sample records roughly 98,000 clones, under 70% being singletons. J is TRBJ2-1 and V is TRBV9, with 11 bases matching TRBD2. This clonotype was obtained from a man aged 45-65 years in good health and CMV-seronegative. Sequencing was carried out using PBMCs. CDR3 in amino acids: CASSLRTSGYDEQFF. The DNA of the CDR3 is TGTGCCAGCAGCCTACGGACTAGCGGGTATGATGAGCAGTTCTTC.